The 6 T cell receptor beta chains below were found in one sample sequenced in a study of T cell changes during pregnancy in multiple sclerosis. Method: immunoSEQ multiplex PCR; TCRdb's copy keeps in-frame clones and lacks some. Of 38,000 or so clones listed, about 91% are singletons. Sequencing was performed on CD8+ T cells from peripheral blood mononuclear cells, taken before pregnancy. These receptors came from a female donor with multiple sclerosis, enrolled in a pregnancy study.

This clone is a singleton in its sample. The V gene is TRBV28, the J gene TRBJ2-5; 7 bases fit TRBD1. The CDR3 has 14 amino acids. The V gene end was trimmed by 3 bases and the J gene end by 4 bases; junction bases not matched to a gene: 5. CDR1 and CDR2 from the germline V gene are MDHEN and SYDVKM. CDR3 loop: CASSLTGSTETQYF. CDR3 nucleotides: TGTGCCAGCAGTTTGACAGGGTCCACAGAGACCCAGTACTTC.

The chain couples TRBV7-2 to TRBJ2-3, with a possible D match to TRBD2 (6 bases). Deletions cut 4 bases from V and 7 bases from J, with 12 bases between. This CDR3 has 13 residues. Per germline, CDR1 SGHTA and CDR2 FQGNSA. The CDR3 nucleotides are TGTGCCAGCAGCTCGGCGGGGACGAATACGCAGTATTTT. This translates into CASSSAGTNTQYF.

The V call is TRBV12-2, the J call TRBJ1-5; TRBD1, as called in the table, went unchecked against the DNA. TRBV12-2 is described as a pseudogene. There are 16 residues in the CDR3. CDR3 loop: CASRSTQGGSNQPQHF. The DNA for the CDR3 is TGTGCAAGTCGCTCCACGCAGGGGGGAAGCAATCAGCCCCAGCATTTT.

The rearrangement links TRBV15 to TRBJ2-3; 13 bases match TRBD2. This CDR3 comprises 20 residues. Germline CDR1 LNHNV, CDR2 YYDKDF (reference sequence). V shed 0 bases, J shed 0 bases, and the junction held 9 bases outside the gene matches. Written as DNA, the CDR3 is TGTGCCACCAGCAGAGATGGACTAGCGGGAGACGGGGCTAGCACAGATACGCAGTATTTT. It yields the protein CATSRDGLAGDGASTDTQYF.

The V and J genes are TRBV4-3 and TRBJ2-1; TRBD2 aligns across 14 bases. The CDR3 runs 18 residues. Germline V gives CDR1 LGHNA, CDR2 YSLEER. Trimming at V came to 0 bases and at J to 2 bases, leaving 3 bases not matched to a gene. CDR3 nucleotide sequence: TGCGCCAGCAGCCAAGATGGGACTAGCGGGAGAACCTACAATGAGCAGTTCTTC. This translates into CASSQDGTSGRTYNEQFF.

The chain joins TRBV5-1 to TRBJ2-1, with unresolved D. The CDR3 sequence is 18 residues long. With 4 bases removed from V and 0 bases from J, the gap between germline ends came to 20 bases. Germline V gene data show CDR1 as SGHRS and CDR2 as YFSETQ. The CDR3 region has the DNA TGCGCCAGCAGCCCTACCCCCGCCAGGTCAGTCTCCTACAATGAGCAGTTCTTC. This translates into CASSPTPARSVSYNEQFF.